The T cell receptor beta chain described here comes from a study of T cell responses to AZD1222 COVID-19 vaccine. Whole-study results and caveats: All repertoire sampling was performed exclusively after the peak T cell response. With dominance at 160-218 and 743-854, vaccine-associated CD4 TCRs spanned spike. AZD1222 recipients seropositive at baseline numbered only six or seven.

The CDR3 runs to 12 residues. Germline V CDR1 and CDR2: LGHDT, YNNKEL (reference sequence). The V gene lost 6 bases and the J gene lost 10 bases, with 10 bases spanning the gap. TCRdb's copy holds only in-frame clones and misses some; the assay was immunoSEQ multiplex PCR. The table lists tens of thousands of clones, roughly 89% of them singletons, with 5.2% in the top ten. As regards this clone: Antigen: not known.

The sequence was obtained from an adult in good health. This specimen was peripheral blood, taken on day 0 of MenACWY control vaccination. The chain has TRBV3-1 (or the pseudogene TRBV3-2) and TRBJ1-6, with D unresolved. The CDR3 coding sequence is TGTGCCAGCAGGTTACCGGGGTCACCCCTCCACTTT. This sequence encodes CASRLPGSPLHF.